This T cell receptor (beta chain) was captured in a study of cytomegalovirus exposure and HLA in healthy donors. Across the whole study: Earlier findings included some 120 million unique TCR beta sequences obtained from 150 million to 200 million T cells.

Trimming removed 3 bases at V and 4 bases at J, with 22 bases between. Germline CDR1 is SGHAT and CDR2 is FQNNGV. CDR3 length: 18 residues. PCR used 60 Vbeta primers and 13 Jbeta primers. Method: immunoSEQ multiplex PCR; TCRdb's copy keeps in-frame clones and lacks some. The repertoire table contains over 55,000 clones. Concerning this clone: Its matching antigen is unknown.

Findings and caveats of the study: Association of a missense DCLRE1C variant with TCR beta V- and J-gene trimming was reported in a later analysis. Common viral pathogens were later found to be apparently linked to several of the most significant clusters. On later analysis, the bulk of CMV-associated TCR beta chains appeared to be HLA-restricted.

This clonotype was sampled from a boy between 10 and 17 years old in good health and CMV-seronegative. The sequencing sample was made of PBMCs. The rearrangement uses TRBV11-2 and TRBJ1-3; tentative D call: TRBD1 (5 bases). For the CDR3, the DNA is TGTGCCAGCAGCTTGGCCCCGGGGGGTTCAGTAGGGGGAAACACCATATATTTT. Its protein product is CASSLAPGGSVGGNTIYF. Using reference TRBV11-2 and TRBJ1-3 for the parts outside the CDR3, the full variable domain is EAGVAQSPRYKIIEKRQSVAFWCNPISGHATLYWYQQILGQGPKLLIQFQNNGVVDDSQLPKDRFSAERLKGVDSTLKIQPAKLEDSAVYLCASSLAPGGSVGGNTIYFGEGSWLTVV.